Following are 6 T cell receptor beta chains from one sample sequenced in a study of blood T cell repertoires in COVID-19. TCRdb's copy holds only in-frame clones and misses some; the assay was immunoSEQ multiplex PCR. The sample shows approximately 310,000 clones, 89% of them seen only once. The specimen sequenced was PBMCs or T cells enriched from blood (not recorded which). Source of these receptors: a man aged 60-69 years who had recovered from COVID-19.

The J gene is TRBJ2-2, the V gene TRBV3-1 (or the pseudogene TRBV3-2), with D perhaps TRBD2 (6 bases). From germline, CDR1 is LGHDT and CDR2 YNNKEL (reference sequence). This CDR3 spans 13 amino acids. V was trimmed by 5 bases and J by 6 bases, leaving 10 bases between them. The CDR3 nucleotides read TGTGCCAGCAGCAATAGCGGTGCCGGGGAGCTGTTTTTT. Translated: CASSNSGAGELFF.

This rearrangement joins TRBV14 to TRBJ2-7; D may be TRBD1 (6 bases). This CDR3 is 14 amino acids long. V gave up 1 base and J gave up 3 bases, with 10 bases separating them. Germline loops: CDR1 SGHDN, CDR2 FVKESK. The CDR3 region has the DNA TGTGCCAGCAGCCAAGCACAGGGTTTCTACGAGCAGTACTTC. It is translated as CASSQAQGFYEQYF. The whole variable domain, remainder taken from reference TRBV14 and TRBJ2-7, is EAGVTQFPSHSVIEKGQTVTLRCDPISGHDNLYWYRRVMGKEIKFLLHFVKESKQDESGMPNNRFLAERTGGTYSTLKVQPAELEDSGVYFCASSQAQGFYEQYFGPGTRLTVT.

This clone was seen a single time. The V and J genes are TRBV6-5 and TRBJ2-7; D might be TRBD1 (6 bases). V was cut by 2 bases and J by 6 bases, with 14 bases left in between. The V gene's germline CDR1 is MNHEY and CDR2 SVGAGI. The CDR3 runs 14 residues. The CDR3 loop reads CASSYRQGSVEQYF. The DNA of the CDR3 is TGTGCCAGCAGTTACAGGCAGGGGTCGGTCGAGCAGTACTTC.

The chain has TRBV30 and TRBJ2-3; D is unclear. The CDR3 is 11 residues long. Trimming removed 8 bases at V and 5 bases at J, with 11 bases between. Looked up from germline, CDR1 is GTSNPN and CDR2 is SVGIG (reference sequence). The CDR3 nucleotides read TGTGCCAGTAACCTCGGAGATACGCAGTATTTT. Translating gives CASNLGDTQYF.

This rearrangement joins TRBV27 to TRBJ1-5; D perhaps matches TRBD1 (6 bases). Deletions cut 5 bases from V and 1 base from J, with 15 bases between. The germline V gene has CDR1 MNHEY and CDR2 SMNVEV (reference sequence). The CDR3 loop spans 16 amino acids. CDR3 sequence (DNA): TGTGCCAGCAGTGTCTACAGGGTGGGAAGCAATCAGCCCCAGCATTTT. Amino acids: CASSVYRVGSNQPQHF.

V gene TRBV10-1 combines with J gene TRBJ1-3, with a weak D call TRBD1 (6 bases). Trimming removed 3 bases at V and 3 bases at J, with 15 bases between. The CDR3 spans 16 residues. In germline, CDR1 is WNHNN, CDR2 SYGVQD (reference sequence). The CDR3 nucleotides read TGCGCCAGCAGTGACTCCTCCAGGGGTCTTGGAAACACCATATATTTT. Translation gives CASSDSSRGLGNTIYF.